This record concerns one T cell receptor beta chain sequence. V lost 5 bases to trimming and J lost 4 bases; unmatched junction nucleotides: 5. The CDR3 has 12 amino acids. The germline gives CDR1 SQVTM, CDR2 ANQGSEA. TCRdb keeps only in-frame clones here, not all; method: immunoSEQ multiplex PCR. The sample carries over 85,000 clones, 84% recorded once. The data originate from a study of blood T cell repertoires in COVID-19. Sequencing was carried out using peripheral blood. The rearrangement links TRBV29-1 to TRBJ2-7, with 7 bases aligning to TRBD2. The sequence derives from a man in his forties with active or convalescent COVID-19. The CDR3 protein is CSVTSVGYEQYF. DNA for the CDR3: TGCAGCGTTACTAGCGTAGGTTACGAGCAGTACTTC.